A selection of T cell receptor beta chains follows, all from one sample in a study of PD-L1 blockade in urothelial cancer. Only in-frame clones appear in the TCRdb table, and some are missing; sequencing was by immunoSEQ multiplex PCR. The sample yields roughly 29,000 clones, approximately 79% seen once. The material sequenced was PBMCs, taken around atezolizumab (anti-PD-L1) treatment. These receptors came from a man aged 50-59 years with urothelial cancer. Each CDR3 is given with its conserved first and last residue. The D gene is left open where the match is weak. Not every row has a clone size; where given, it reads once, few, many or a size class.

TGCAGCGTTCTCGGGACAGGGCATGAAAAACTGTTTTTT | CSVLGTGHEKLFF | TRBV29-1 | TRBD1 | TRBJ1-4 | NA
TGTGCCAGCAGTGACTCACTAGCGGGCACAGATACGCAGTATTTT | CASSDSLAGTDTQYF | TRBV6-4 | TRBD2 | TRBJ2-3 | NA
TGTGCCAGTAGTCCACCCTCAGGGTCAGTAGAGACCCAGTACTTC | CASSPPSGSVETQYF | TRBV19 | NA | TRBJ2-5 | NA
TGTGCCAGCAGCCTTATAGCGGGAGGGGGACTAGCCAAAAACATTCAGTACTTC | CASSLIAGGGLAKNIQYF | TRBV5-6 | TRBD2 | TRBJ2-4 | NA
TGTGCCAGCAGCTTTGCCAGCGCTTTATACTATGGCTACACCTTC | CASSFASALYYGYTF | TRBV7-2 | NA | TRBJ1-2 | NA
TGTGCCAGCAGTACTGCGAACACTGAAGCTTTCTTT | CASSTANTEAFF | TRBV28 | NA | TRBJ1-1 | few
TGCGCCAGCAGCCCGGGACAGGGCTCTGGGGCCAACGTCCTGACTTTC | CASSPGQGSGANVLTF | TRBV10-2 | TRBD1 | TRBJ2-6 | NA
TGTGCCATCAGTGATATTATTGGGCAGGGTTTTTACGAGCAGTACTTC | CAISDIIGQGFYEQYF | TRBV10-3 | NA | TRBJ2-7 | NA
TGCGCCAGCAGCTTCAGCGGACAGGGGGAGGGTGGCTACACCTTC | CASSFSGQGEGGYTF | TRBV5-1 | TRBD1 | TRBJ1-2 | NA
TGTGCCAGCAGCTATAGAAATTTCGAATACGAGCAGTACTTC | CASSYRNFEYEQYF | TRBV6-6 | NA | TRBJ2-7 | few
TGCGCCAGCAGCTTACAGAGACCCTCTGGAAACACCATATATTTT | CASSLQRPSGNTIYF | TRBV5-1 | NA | TRBJ1-3 | NA
TGTGCTAGCAGCCTTGGACTAAGCGAAGGGGATACGCAGTATTTT | CASSLGLSEGDTQYF | TRBV7-7 | NA | TRBJ2-3 | NA
TGTGCCAGCGGGATGCGACAGCCGAACACTGAAGCTTTCTTT | CASGMRQPNTEAFF | TRBV6-5 | NA | TRBJ1-1 | few
TGTGCCAGTAGTCCTTTGGACGGGAGCTCCTACGAGCAGTACTTC | CASSPLDGSSYEQYF | TRBV19 | NA | TRBJ2-7 | NA
TGCGCCAGCGATAGCGGAGGCGGGGAGCTGTTTTTT | CASDSGGGELFF | TRBV10-1 | NA | TRBJ2-2 | once
TGTGCCAGCTCACCCCAGACAGGGAAGGACGAGCAGTACTTC | CASSPQTGKDEQYF | TRBV18 | TRBD1 | TRBJ2-7 | once
TGTGCCATCAGTGAGTCGACAGTGGATGGCTACACCTTC | CAISESTVDGYTF | TRBV10-3 | NA | TRBJ1-2 | NA
TGTGCCAGCTCACGTGGGACAGGGGGAAACACCGGGGAGCTGTTTTTT | CASSRGTGGNTGELFF | TRBV18 | TRBD1 | TRBJ2-2 | NA
TGCGCCAGCAGCCTGGGGCTTAGCACAGATACGCAGTATTTT | CASSLGLSTDTQYF | TRBV5-1 | NA | TRBJ2-3 | NA
TGTGCCAGCAGCGACAGGGGAGGCGGGAACACCATATATTTT | CASSDRGGGNTIYF | TRBV7-2 | TRBD1 | TRBJ1-3 | few
TGCGCCAGCAGCTCGGAGGTGCTTGGGGTGGCTTTCTTT | CASSSEVLGVAFF | TRBV5-1 | NA | TRBJ1-1 | NA
TGCGCCAGCAGCTCAGACAGGGGAAACGAGCAGTTCTTC | CASSSDRGNEQFF | TRBV5-1 | TRBD1 | TRBJ2-1 | NA
TGTGCCAGCAGTTACTTGAGGACAGGGGTTACCGGGGAGCTGTTTTTT | CASSYLRTGVTGELFF | TRBV6-6 | TRBD1 | TRBJ2-2 | NA
TGCGCCAGCAGCTTGCCGGGGGGGCCGAACACCGGGGAGCTGTTTTTT | CASSLPGGPNTGELFF | TRBV5-1 | TRBD2 | TRBJ2-2 | NA
TGTGCCAGCAGCTTGGCTTCGGACAGGGGCCTCGGGGCTTTCTTT | CASSLASDRGLGAFF | TRBV5-4 | TRBD1 | TRBJ1-1 | NA
TGTGCCAGCAGTGTGACGGGAGGAAGCACCGGGGAGCTGTTTTTT | CASSVTGGSTGELFF | TRBV6-4 | TRBD2 | TRBJ2-2 | NA
TGTGCCAGCTCACTCCTCCAATCGGGTTTCGGAGAGACCCAGTACTTC | CASSLLQSGFGETQYF | TRBV18 | NA | TRBJ2-5 | NA
TGCGCCAGCAGTGAGTCAGGACTAGCGGGAGTCCGCGAGCAGTTCTTC | CASSESGLAGVREQFF | TRBV10-1 | TRBD2 | TRBJ2-1 | NA
TGTGCCAGCAACGGGCCGGGACAGTATAATTCACCCCTCCACTTT | CASNGPGQYNSPLHF | TRBV28 | TRBD1 | TRBJ1-6 | few
TGTGCCAGCAGCTTCTCCACAGGGGGGCCCTACAATGAGCAGTTCTTC | CASSFSTGGPYNEQFF | TRBV5-6 | TRBD1 | TRBJ2-1 | medium-sized
TGTGCCAGCAGCTTTAAAATAGGAGGGCGGGGGGCCAATGAGCAGTTCTTC | CASSFKIGGRGANEQFF | TRBV5-6 | TRBD2 | TRBJ2-1 | NA
TGTGCCAGCAGTTTAGCGGGGGGCGCCCAGAACACTGAAGCTTTCTTT | CASSLAGGAQNTEAFF | TRBV27 | NA | TRBJ1-1 | NA
TGCGCCAGCAGTGACGGCGGGACCCTTGGGCACAATGAGCAGTTCTTC | CASSDGGTLGHNEQFF | TRBV10-1 | NA | TRBJ2-1 | NA
TGTGCCAGCAGCAGTCTCCGACAGGGCGCCTACAATGAGCAGTTCTTC | CASSSLRQGAYNEQFF | TRBV28 | TRBD1 | TRBJ2-1 | NA
TGCAGCGTTGCCCAGGGGTGGGACACTGAAGCTTTCTTT | CSVAQGWDTEAFF | TRBV29-1 | NA | TRBJ1-1 | once
TGTGCCAGCAGTGTACAGGGAAACTATGGCTACACCTTC | CASSVQGNYGYTF | TRBV2 | NA | TRBJ1-2 | NA
TGTGCCAGCAGTGATCCGGGGAGCGTTGTGAGCACTGAAGCTTTCTTT | CASSDPGSVVSTEAFF | TRBV6-1 | NA | TRBJ1-1 | NA
TGCGCCAGCAGCCGCCCTCTGCGGCTAGCGGGAGGGTCCAATGAGCAGTTCTTC | CASSRPLRLAGGSNEQFF | TRBV4-1 | TRBD2 | TRBJ2-1 | medium-sized
TGTGCCAGTAGTATATTCGGGGGTCACAGGGGCCAAGAGACCCAGTACTTC | CASSIFGGHRGQETQYF | TRBV19 | NA | TRBJ2-5 | few
TGTGCCAGCACAGGAGGCGTTGGCTACACCTTC | CASTGGVGYTF | TRBV27 | NA | TRBJ1-2 | NA
TGCGCCAGCAGCTTGGAATTAGCGGGAGGGAACAACAATGAGCAGTTCTTC | CASSLELAGGNNNEQFF | TRBV5-1 | TRBD2 | TRBJ2-1 | once
TGCGCCAGCAGCTTGGGGACAGCCAACTATGGCTACACCTTC | CASSLGTANYGYTF | TRBV5-1 | NA | TRBJ1-2 | NA